What follows are 13 T cell receptor beta chains derived from one specimen sequenced in a study of monozygotic twins with inflammatory bowel disease. From its re-call of the 5' RACE reads, TCRdb lists each CDR3 protein once, without DNA. This sample's table has around 380,000 distinct CDR3 sequences. Sequenced material: blood. Receptors originate from a human donor with ulcerative colitis or Crohn's disease, or a healthy co-twin of an affected twin (not recorded which).

The rearrangement uses TRBV20-1 and TRBJ1-2. There are 11 residues in the CDR3. Germline V gene lookup returns CDR1 DFQATT and CDR2 SNEGSKA (reference sequence). The chain's CDR3 is CSANDGYGYTF.

This sequence joins TRBV5-5 and TRBJ2-1; without DNA, the TCRdb call of TRBD2 cannot be checked. This CDR3 has 13 residues. The V gene's germline CDR1 is SGHKS and CDR2 YYEKEE (reference sequence). The CDR3 sequence is CASSLIGALEQFF.

The CDR3 loop reads CASFGGQPSPLHF. V gene TRBV6-5 combines with J gene TRBJ1-6; TCRdb's assignment of TRBD1 cannot be checked, as there is no DNA. The CDR3 is 13 amino acids. Germline values: CDR1 MNHEY, CDR2 SVGAGI.

V usage is TRBV20-1 and J usage is TRBJ2-1; TCRdb calls TRBD2, which cannot be checked without DNA. Per germline, CDR1 DFQATT and CDR2 SNEGSKA (reference sequence). The CDR3 runs 15 residues. CDR3 region: CSARLPGGRYNEQFF.

This chain connects TRBV12-3 or TRBV12-4 to TRBJ2-3; TCRdb outputs TRBD2, but without DNA this stays unchecked. This CDR3 is 15 amino acids long. The CDR3 sequence: CASSPTSGGKDTQYF.

The V gene is TRBV7-9, the J gene TRBJ2-1. In germline, CDR1 is SEHNR, CDR2 FQNEAQ (reference sequence). The CDR3 spans 17 residues. The CDR3 reads CASSLVAGQSSYNEQFF.

This chain links TRBV20-1 with TRBJ2-2; TCRdb's D gene call, TRBD2, goes unchecked for lack of DNA. The CDR3 runs 16 residues. CDR1 is DFQATT and CDR2 is SNEGSKA in the germline V gene (reference sequence). CDR3 region: CSALASGSPNTGELFF.

The chain joins TRBV6-2 or TRBV6-3 to TRBJ2-2. CDR3 length equals 14 residues. CDR1 is MNHEY and CDR2 is SVGEGT in the germline V gene. The CDR3: CASSSYPNTGELFF.

This chain uses TRBV30 with TRBJ2-3. CDR1 is GTSNPN and CDR2 is SVGIG in the germline V gene (reference sequence). The CDR3 length is 13 residues. The CDR3 loop is CAWSGSGKDTQYF.

V gene TRBV10-3 combines with J gene TRBJ2-3. The CDR3 sequence is 15 residues long. Germline CDR1 and CDR2: ENHRY and SYGVKD. CDR3 loop: CAIRNHGKLSDTQYF.

The chain is built from TRBV6-4 and TRBJ2-7. The CDR3 contains 15 residues. The V gene's germline CDR1 is MRHNA and CDR2 SNTAGT. CDR3 protein: CASSDSSGELYEQYF.

The rearrangement uses TRBV5-5 and TRBJ1-2; TCRdb's D gene call, TRBD1, goes unchecked for lack of DNA. Germline lookup yields CDR1 SGHKS and CDR2 YYEKEE (reference sequence). This CDR3 has 13 residues. CDR3 sequence: CASTRGGNYGYTF.

The chain combines TRBV12-3 or TRBV12-4 with TRBJ2-1; TCRdb's D call of TRBD1 is untestable without DNA. The CDR3 loop spans 14 amino acids. The CDR3 region is CASSLKAARGEQFF.